This T cell receptor (beta chain) is from a study of T cell repertoires in cytomegalovirus infection. At the level of the study: Indications of both CMV infection and matching HLA type were provided by public TCR beta signatures.

General study results and limits: The cumulative frequency of public TCR beta families identified carriers of CMV plus the relevant HLA. Ex vivo, HLA-C-restricted CMV-specific TCR beta clonotypes prevailed over the rest of the response.

CDR3 length: 16 amino acids. Germline V gives CDR1 MDHEN, CDR2 SYDVKM. Trimming took off 9 bases at V and 0 bases at J, with 17 bases between the two ends. On this clonotype itself: No antigen is known for it.

MiXCR, run by TCRdb on the reads, gives a single entry per CDR3 protein. Of about 490,000 distinct CDR3 sequences in the sample, about 11% were seen once. The V call is TRBV28, the J call TRBJ2-2, with D tentatively TRBD2 (5 bases). The sequencing input was PBMCs. This TCR was sampled from a human donor in good health (CMV status not recorded). Some clones in this sample may be carry-over from other donors' samples. Written as DNA, the CDR3 is TGTGCCAGTACTGGAGGCTCATTAGCGAACACCGGGGAGCTGTTTTTT. Protein: CASTGGSLANTGELFF.